This T cell receptor (beta chain) was identified during a study of blood T cell repertoires in COVID-19. Study summary: Some COVID-19 samples were acute and others convalescent; all came from the United States, Italy and Spain. Sample material is recorded as cDNA or gDNA derived from T cells, B-cell-depleted T cells, or PBMCs.

Followed over time, Seattle patients had been enrolled while infection was active. In the authors' methods: Estimation of nucleated cell counts relied on the amplification of reference gene primers. Clones were sequenced by immunoSEQ multiplex PCR, and TCRdb holds only the in-frame ones, with some missing. V and J calls and clone size are copied from that table; D and trimming were computed from the DNA. The table lists about 170,000 clones, around four fifths of them singletons. Per germline, CDR1 SGHTA and CDR2 FQGTGA. After removal of 0 bases from V and 2 bases from J, the junction contained 3 bases not matched to a gene. There are 16 residues in the CDR3.

The sequence came from a woman older than 75 with COVID-19, enrolled during active disease. The chain uses TRBV7-3 and TRBJ2-5; TRBD2 aligns across 10 bases. Sequencing input: peripheral blood. Here the CDR3 DNA reads TGTGCCAGCAGCTTAACTAGCGGGGGGTTACAAGAGACCCAGTACTTC. Protein: CASSLTSGGLQETQYF. Full variable domain (rest looked up from reference TRBV7-3 and TRBJ2-5): GAGVSQTPSNKVTEKGKYVELRCDPISGHTALYWYRQSLGQGPEFLIYFQGTGAADDSGLPNDRFFAVRPEGSVSTLKIQRTERGDSAVYLCASSLTSGGLQETQYFGPGTRLLVL.